This is a list of T cell receptor beta chains from one sample in a study of blood T cells in healthy people across ages. TCRdb analysed the 5' RACE reads with MiXCR anew, one entry per CDR3 protein. The sample has fewer than 2,000,000 distinct CDR3 sequences, 30% to 40% seen once; the top ten hold about 11%. Sequencing was done on a sample of blood. The receptor set was obtained from a woman aged 30 to 39 in good health. Each CDR3 is given with its conserved first and last residue. Fields, in order: D gene, V gene, clone size, J gene, CDR3 protein, CDR3 DNA. A D gene is named only where the DNA matches it firmly. Some rows have no size entry. The others give once, few or many, or a class for an expanded clone.

.	TRBV5-6	.	TRBJ2-7	CASSSHPTRGGYEQYF	TGTGCCAGCAGCTCTCACCCCACGCGGGGCGGGTACGAGCAGTACTTC
.	TRBV11-2	many	TRBJ2-5	CASSLDGAGGETQYF	TGTGCCAGCAGCTTAGACGGGGCTGGGGGAGAGACCCAGTACTTC
.	TRBV9	many	TRBJ1-5	CASSVDGSNQPQHF	TGTGCCAGCAGCGTAGACGGTAGCAATCAGCCCCAGCATTTT
.	TRBV5-5	.	TRBJ1-4	CASSLVGANQKLFF	TGTGCCAGCAGCTTGGTAGGGGCTAATCAAAAACTGTTTTTT
.	TRBV3-1	.	TRBJ2-7	CGSAARDASYEQYF	TGCGGATCGGCGGCTCGGGACGCATCCTACGAGCAGTACTTC
.	TRBV20-1	.	TRBJ1-1	CSAQVGVDTEAFF	TGCAGTGCCCAGGTCGGGGTGGACACTGAAGCTTTCTTT
.	TRBV20-1	.	TRBJ1-1	CSAWSLGTEAFF	TGCAGTGCGTGGAGCCTGGGGACTGAAGCTTTCTTT
.	TRBV3-1	.	TRBJ1-2	CASSQELITPGHSTF	TGTGCCAGCAGCCAAGAATTGATAACCCCGGGACATTCCACCTTC
TRBD2	TRBV5-1	.	TRBJ2-1	CASSLWTSGMNEQFF	TGCGCCAGCAGCCTCTGGACTAGCGGGATGAATGAGCAGTTCTTC
.	TRBV12-3/TRBV12-4	.	TRBJ2-1	CASSLILGGGNEQFF	TGTGCCAGCAGTTTAATTCTAGGAGGAGGGAATGAGCAGTTCTTC
TRBD2	TRBV11-2	few	TRBJ2-1	CASSRERGYNEQFF	TGTGCCAGCAGCCGCGAGCGGGGATACAATGAGCAGTTCTTC
TRBD2	TRBV7-2	.	TRBJ2-1	CANSLLYRGTSGSVNEQFF	TGTGCCAACAGCTTATTGTATCGAGGGACTAGCGGGTCAGTAAATGAGCAGTTCTTC
TRBD2	TRBV27	few	TRBJ2-1	CACRRSGSFNEQFF	TGTGCCTGCCGCCGCAGCGGGAGTTTCAATGAGCAGTTCTTC
TRBD2	TRBV7-3	.	TRBJ2-3	CASSLMGVGTSVTDTQYF	TGTGCCAGCAGCTTAATGGGTGTAGGGACTAGCGTAACAGATACGCAGTATTTT